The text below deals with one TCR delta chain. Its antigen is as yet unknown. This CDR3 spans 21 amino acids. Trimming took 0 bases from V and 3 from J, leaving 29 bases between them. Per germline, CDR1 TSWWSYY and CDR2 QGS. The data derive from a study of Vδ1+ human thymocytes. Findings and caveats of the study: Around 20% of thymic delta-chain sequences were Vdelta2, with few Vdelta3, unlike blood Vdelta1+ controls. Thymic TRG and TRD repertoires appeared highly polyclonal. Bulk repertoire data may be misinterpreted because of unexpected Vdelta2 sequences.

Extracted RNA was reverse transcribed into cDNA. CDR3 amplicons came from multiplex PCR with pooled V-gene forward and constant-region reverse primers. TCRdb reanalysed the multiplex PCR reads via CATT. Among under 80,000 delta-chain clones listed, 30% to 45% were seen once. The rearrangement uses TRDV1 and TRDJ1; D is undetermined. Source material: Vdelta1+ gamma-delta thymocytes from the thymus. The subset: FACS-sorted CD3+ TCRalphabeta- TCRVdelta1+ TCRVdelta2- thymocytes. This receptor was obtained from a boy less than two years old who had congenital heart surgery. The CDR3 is CALGELPPKYSTYPVPDKLIF. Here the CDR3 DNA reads TGTGCTCTTGGGGAACTCCCTCCAAAGTACAGTACGTACCCCGTGCCCGATAAACTCATCTTT.